Described below is a single TCR beta chain sequence and its context. Combining a sample-barcoded 5' primer with a J-beta primer mix, a second PCR ran for roughly 7 to 12 cycles. Using its own MiXCR run on the 5' RACE reads, TCRdb lists one record per CDR3 protein. Seen here are roughly 800,000 distinct CDR3 sequences, about 53% observed once, and the top ten hold approximately 40%. The CDR3 is 15 residues long. The V gene end was trimmed by 4 bases and the J gene end by 12 bases; junction bases not matched to a gene: 16. The V gene's germline CDR1 is LGHDT and CDR2 YNNKEL (reference sequence). This sample stems from a study of blood T cells in healthy people across ages. The donors, all healthy, were Caucasians living in Russia, aged about 6 to 95.

Sample: blood. The chain recombines TRBV3-1 with TRBJ1-1, with 8 bases aligning to TRBD1. The sequence derives from a man older than 75 in good health. DNA of the CDR3: TGTGCCAGCAGCCCTCCTAGAGGAGCAGGGGGCAAGACTTTCTTT. Translated, it gives CASSPPRGAGGKTFF.